Below, 5 T cell receptor beta chains from the same sample are listed, as sequenced in a study of vaccination and CD4 T cells after COVID-19. Treatment in this sample: 10-day PBMC culture with coronavirus spike peptide pools or control peptides (ViraFEST assay). These receptors' antigens are unknown. The Oncomine TCR Beta short-read assay sequenced DNA from cultured CD4+ T cells. One entry per CDR3 protein, called by TCRdb with MiXCR from the PCR reads. The data show 13,000 to 15,000 distinct CDR3 sequences, with about 26% seen just once and roughly 21% held by the top ten. Sequenced input: cultured CD4+ T cells from blood. These receptors were collected from a human donor with COVID-19.

This clonotype showed up just a few times. The gene calls are TRBV20-1 and TRBJ2-2; 7 bases are a match to TRBD1. Germline V CDR1 and CDR2: DFQATT, SNEGSKA (reference sequence). The length of the CDR3 is 13 residues. V lost 5 bases and J lost 6; bases outside the gene matches: 6. The CDR3 DNA reads as TGCAGTGCTTCAGGGGGAATGGCCGGGGAGCTGTTTTTT. This translates into CSASGGMAGELFF.

This clonotype was picked up a small number of times. The rearrangement uses TRBV12-3 or TRBV12-4 and TRBJ2-7; 7 bases map to TRBD1. The junction had 9 bases not matched to a gene; V was cut back by 5 bases and J by 5 bases. The CDR3 is 14 amino acids. The CDR3 DNA sequence: TGTGCCAGCAGTGAAACGGACAGGAGGCACGAGCAGTACTTC. Protein sequence: CASSETDRRHEQYF.

This clonotype was seen only a few times. V is TRBV6-5 and J is TRBJ1-2; D unresolved. V lost 5 bases to trimming and J lost 8 bases, with 6 bases between them. Germline CDR1 MNHEY, CDR2 SVGAGI. The CDR3 runs 10 residues. In DNA, the CDR3 is TGTGCCAGCAGTAACTTCGGCTACACCTTC. It yields the protein CASSNFGYTF.

This clonotype was found a few times. The gene calls are TRBV6-5 and TRBJ2-7; TRBD2 matches at 8 bases. After removal of 2 bases from V and 2 bases from J, the junction contained 8 bases not matched to a gene. CDR1 MNHEY and CDR2 SVGAGI come from the germline V gene. The CDR3 runs to 16 residues. The CDR3 DNA reads as TGTGCCAGCAGTTACGGCGGGGGGACAACAACCTACGAGCAGTACTTC. Translating gives CASSYGGGTTTYEQYF.

V usage is TRBV10-3 and J usage is TRBJ2-5; D is possibly TRBD1 (6 bases). CDR1 ENHRY and CDR2 SYGVKD come from the germline V gene. V shed 11 bases and J shed 5 bases, with 18 bases lying between them. This CDR3 spans 13 amino acids. The CDR3: CAGQTALRETQYF. CDR3 bases: TGTGCCGGACAGACAGCTCTCCGGGAGACCCAGTACTTC.